This T cell receptor beta chain originates from a study of T cells after yellow fever vaccination. General observations from the study: The secondary response was weaker, and its peak arrived faster, on day 5 versus 15. Some clonotypes, a small share, were shared between CD4 and CD8 compartments. Repertoires sorted by FACS could include abundant clonotypes that are contaminants from the bulk population. Booster samples showed a return of most primary-vaccination clones (roughly 96% CD4, 70% to 90% CD8).

TCRdb redid the calling of the 5' RACE reads with MiXCR, one entry per CDR3 protein. Of under 250,000 distinct CDR3 sequences listed, approximately 3.3% are singletons. Many counts were recorded for this clonotype. Antigen specificity is unknown. Source: CD4+ T cells sorted from PBMCs, taken 10 days after the yellow fever booster vaccination. The sequence derives from a man aged 18 to 35 who received the YFV17D yellow fever vaccine.

The CDR3 region is CASSEISVYNSPLHF. CDR3 sequence (DNA): TGTGCCAGCAGTGAAATAAGCGTTTATAATTCACCCCTCCACTTT. The chain joins TRBV6-1 to TRBJ1-6; D uncertain. Germline CDR1 is MNHNS and CDR2 is SASEGT. The CDR3 length is 15 residues. The V end was cut by 2 bases, the J end by 4 bases, with 9 bases between.